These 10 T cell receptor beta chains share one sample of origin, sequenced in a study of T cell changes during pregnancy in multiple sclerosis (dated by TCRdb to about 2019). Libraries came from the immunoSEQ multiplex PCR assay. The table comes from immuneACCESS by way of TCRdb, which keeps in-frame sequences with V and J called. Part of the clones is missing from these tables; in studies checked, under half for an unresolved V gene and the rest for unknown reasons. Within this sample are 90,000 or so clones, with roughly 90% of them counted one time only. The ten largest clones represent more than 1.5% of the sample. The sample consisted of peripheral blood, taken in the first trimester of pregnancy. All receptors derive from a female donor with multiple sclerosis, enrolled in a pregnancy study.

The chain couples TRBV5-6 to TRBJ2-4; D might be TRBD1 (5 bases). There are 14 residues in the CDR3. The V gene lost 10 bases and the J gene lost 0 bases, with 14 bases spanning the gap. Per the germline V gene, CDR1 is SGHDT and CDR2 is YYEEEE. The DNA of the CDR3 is TGTGCCTGTTCAGACAGCCTAGCCAAAAACATTCAGTACTTC. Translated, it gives CACSDSLAKNIQYF.

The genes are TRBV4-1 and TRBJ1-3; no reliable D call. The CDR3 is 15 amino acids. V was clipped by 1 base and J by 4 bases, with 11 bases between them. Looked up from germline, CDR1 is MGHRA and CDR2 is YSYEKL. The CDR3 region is CASSQAFVRGNTIYF. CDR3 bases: TGCGCCAGCAGCCAAGCTTTTGTCCGGGGAAACACCATATATTTT.

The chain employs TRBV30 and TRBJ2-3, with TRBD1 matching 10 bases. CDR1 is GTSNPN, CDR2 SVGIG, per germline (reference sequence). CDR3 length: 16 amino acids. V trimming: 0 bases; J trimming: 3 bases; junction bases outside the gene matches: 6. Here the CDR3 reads CAWSVLGTGVTDTQYF. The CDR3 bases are TGTGCCTGGAGTGTATTAGGGACAGGGGTGACAGATACGCAGTATTTT.

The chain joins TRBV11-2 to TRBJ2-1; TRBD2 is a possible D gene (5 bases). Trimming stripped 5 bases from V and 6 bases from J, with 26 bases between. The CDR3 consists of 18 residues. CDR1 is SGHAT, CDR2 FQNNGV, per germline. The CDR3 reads CASSLGGSRGVLSNEQFF. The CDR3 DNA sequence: TGTGCCAGCAGCCTAGGTGGGTCCCGGGGAGTCCTTTCCAATGAGCAGTTCTTC.

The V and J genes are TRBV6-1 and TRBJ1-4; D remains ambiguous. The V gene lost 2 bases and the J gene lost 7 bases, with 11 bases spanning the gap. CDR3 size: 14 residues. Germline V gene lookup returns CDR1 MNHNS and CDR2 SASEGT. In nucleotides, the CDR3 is TGTGCCAGCAGTGAAATCCGACATGGTGAAAAACTGTTTTTT. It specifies CASSEIRHGEKLFF.

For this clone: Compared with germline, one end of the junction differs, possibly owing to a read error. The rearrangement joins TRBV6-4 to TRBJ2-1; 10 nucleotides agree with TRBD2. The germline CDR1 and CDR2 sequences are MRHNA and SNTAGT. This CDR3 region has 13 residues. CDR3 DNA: TGTGCCAGCAGTGACCCTAGACTAGCGGGCCTCATCTTC. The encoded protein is CASSDPRLAGLIF.

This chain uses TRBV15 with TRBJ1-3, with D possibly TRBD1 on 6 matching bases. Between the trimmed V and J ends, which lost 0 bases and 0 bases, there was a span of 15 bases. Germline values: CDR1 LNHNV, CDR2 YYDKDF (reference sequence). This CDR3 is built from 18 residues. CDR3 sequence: CATSRDGGGPASGNTIYF. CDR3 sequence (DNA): TGTGCCACCAGCAGAGATGGGGGGGGGCCCGCCTCTGGAAACACCATATATTTT. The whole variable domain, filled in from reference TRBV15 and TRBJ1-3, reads DAMVIQNPRYQVTQFGKPVTLSCSQTLNHNVMYWYQQKSSQAPKLLFHYYDKDFNNEADTPDNFQSRRPNTSFCFLDIRSPGLGDTAMYLCATSRDGGGPASGNTIYFGEGSWLTVV.

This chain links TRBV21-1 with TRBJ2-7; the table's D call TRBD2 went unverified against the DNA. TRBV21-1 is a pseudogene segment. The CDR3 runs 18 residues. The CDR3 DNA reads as TGTGCCAGCAGCAAATACATCAGCGGGACTAGCGGTTCCTACGAGCAGTACTTC. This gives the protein CASSKYISGTSGSYEQYF.

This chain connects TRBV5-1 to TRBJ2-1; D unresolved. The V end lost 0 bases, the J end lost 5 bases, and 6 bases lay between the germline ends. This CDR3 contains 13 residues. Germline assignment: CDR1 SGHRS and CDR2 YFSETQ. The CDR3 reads CASSLDRDNEQFF. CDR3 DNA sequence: TGCGCCAGCAGCTTGGACAGAGACAATGAGCAGTTCTTC.

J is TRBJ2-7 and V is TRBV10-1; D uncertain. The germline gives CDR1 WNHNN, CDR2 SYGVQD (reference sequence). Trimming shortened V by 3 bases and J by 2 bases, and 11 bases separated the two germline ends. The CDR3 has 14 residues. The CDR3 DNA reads TGCGCCAGCAGTGACTCAGGCACAACCTACGAGCAGTACTTC. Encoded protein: CASSDSGTTYEQYF.